The T cell receptor (beta chain) under discussion was sequenced for a study of T cells after posttransplantation cyclophosphamide. Notes on the study in general: Later post-transplant blood repertoires were often dominated by donor CD8+ memory clones.

Comment on this clone: Its matching antigen is unknown.

Germline CDR1 reads SGHVS; CDR2 reads FNYEAQ. CDR3 size: 15 residues. Trimming stripped 0 bases from V and 7 bases from J, with 12 bases between. The repertoire was sequenced with immunoSEQ multiplex PCR; TCRdb's copy has only in-frame clones and lacks some. The data contain thousands of clones, nearly 99% of them seen just once; the ten biggest clones take up 0.27%. The sequencing input was naive CD8+ T cells sorted from PBMCs. The receptor comes from a man aged 45-65 years in good health, CMV-negative, and a related stem cell transplant donor. The rearrangement uses TRBV7-6 and TRBJ1-4; D is unclear. Here the CDR3 reads CASSLAAANGEKLFF. CDR3 nucleotide sequence: TGTGCCAGCAGCTTAGCGGCGGCAAACGGTGAAAAACTGTTTTTT.